These 12 T cell receptor beta chains came from one sample sequenced in a study of blood T cell repertoires in COVID-19. The protocol was immunoSEQ multiplex PCR, while the TCRdb copy is restricted to in-frame clones and leaves out a portion. Of some 390,000 clones in the sample, roughly 90% were seen once. The sequencing sample was made of peripheral blood. These receptors all stem from a woman in her 40s with COVID-19, enrolled during active disease.

The chain couples TRBV12-3 or TRBV12-4 to TRBJ2-1; weak D call: TRBD2 (6 bases). The CDR3 is 11 amino acids. Trimming pared 8 bases from V and 6 bases from J, leaving 8 bases between. CDR3 protein: CASGRTNEQFF. The CDR3 DNA sequence: TGTGCCAGCGGGAGGACCAATGAGCAGTTCTTC.

The chain links TRBV11-2 to TRBJ2-1; TRBD2 aligns across 11 bases. Germline-derived CDR1 and CDR2 are SGHAT and FQNNGV. V lost 4 bases and J lost 4; bases outside the gene matches: 12. The CDR3 is 18 amino acids. CDR3 sequence reads: CASSSVNPTSGGYNEQFF. In nucleotides, the CDR3 is TGTGCCAGCAGCTCAGTTAACCCTACTAGCGGGGGATACAATGAGCAGTTCTTC.

This clone was found a few times. This chain joins TRBV7-9 and TRBJ2-1, with 14 positions matching TRBD2. V shed 3 bases and J 8 bases; nucleotides not matched to a gene: 6. CDR1 SEHNR and CDR2 FQNEAQ come from the germline V gene (reference sequence). The CDR3 consists of 16 residues. The CDR3 nucleotides read TGTGCCAGCAGCTTGCCGACTAGCGGGAGGGCACATGAGCAGTTCTTC. Protein: CASSLPTSGRAHEQFF.

The chain combines TRBV6-2 or TRBV6-3 with TRBJ1-2; 7 nucleotides line up with TRBD1. J lost 4 bases, V lost 5 bases, and 13 bases had no gene match. CDR1 is MNHEY and CDR2 is SVGEGT in the germline V gene. This CDR3 spans 16 amino acids. The CDR3 loop is CASSTLRGKGLYGYTF. The CDR3 DNA reads as TGTGCCAGCAGTACCCTCAGGGGGAAGGGACTCTATGGCTACACCTTC.

This sequence joins TRBV7-9 and TRBJ2-1; D might be TRBD1 (5 bases). Trimming stripped 8 bases from V and 5 bases from J, with 13 bases between. The germline CDR1 and CDR2 sequences are SEHNR and FQNEAQ (reference sequence). The CDR3 runs to 13 residues. The CDR3 spells CASGETVDNEQFF. In DNA form, the CDR3 reads TGTGCCAGCGGCGAGACAGTGGACAATGAGCAGTTCTTC.

The CDR3 loop is CASSYSSGISNQPQHF. The CDR3 coding sequence is TGTGCCAGCAGTTACTCGAGCGGGATTAGCAATCAGCCCCAGCATTTT. V and J are TRBV6-5 and TRBJ1-5; D not resolved. The length of the CDR3 is 16 residues. V was shortened by 0 bases and J by 0 bases, with 9 bases between the two germline ends. Germline CDR1 is MNHEY and CDR2 is SVGAGI.

This clone came up once. The gene calls are TRBV5-1 and TRBJ2-1; TRBD1 matches 7 bases. V shed 4 bases and J 5 bases; nucleotides not matched to a gene: 9. Germline loops: CDR1 SGHRS, CDR2 YFSETQ. This CDR3 region has 15 residues. CDR3 DNA sequence: TGCGCCAGCAGCCCTATGACAGGGAACGACAATGAGCAGTTCTTC. Amino acid sequence: CASSPMTGNDNEQFF.

Turning to this clone: One end of the junction varies from germline; a read error may be responsible. The rearrangement joins TRBV19 to TRBJ1-6; 7 bases match TRBD1. Germline values: CDR1 LNHDA, CDR2 SQIVND (reference sequence). The CDR3 loop spans 13 amino acids. CDR3 protein: CASSVDRDSPLHF. The CDR3, as DNA: TGTGCCAGTAGTGTAGACAGGGATTCACCCCTCCACTTT.

This chain connects TRBV7-2 to TRBJ2-2; the match to TRBD2 covers 12 bases. CDR1 is SGHTA and CDR2 is FQGNSA in the germline V gene. Germline trimming cut 2 bases from V and 6 bases from J; bases unmatched to any gene: 1. CDR3 length: 15 residues. CDR3 bases: TGTGCCAGCAGCTTACGACTAGCGGGAGCCGGGGAGCTGTTTTTT. Protein sequence: CASSLRLAGAGELFF.

This rearrangement joins TRBV15 to TRBJ2-1, with 7 nucleotides matching TRBD2. V shed 2 bases, J shed 5 bases, and the junction held 15 bases outside the gene matches. CDR3 length: 18 amino acids. In germline, CDR1 is LNHNV, CDR2 YYDKDF (reference sequence). CDR3 nucleotide sequence: TGTGCCACCAGCAGATTTCCCCAAGGCGGGAGCGCGAACAATGAGCAGTTCTTC. This codes for CATSRFPQGGSANNEQFF.

The chain joins TRBV10-3 to TRBJ2-7, with D perhaps matching TRBD1 (6 bases). Trimming took off 4 bases at V and 2 bases at J, with 12 bases between the two ends. Germline-derived CDR1 and CDR2 are ENHRY and SYGVKD. This CDR3 is built from 14 residues. This CDR3 reads CAISASTGPYEQYF. CDR3 DNA sequence: TGTGCCATCAGTGCCTCGACAGGACCCTACGAGCAGTACTTC.

The chain recombines TRBV5-1 with TRBJ1-2, with D possibly being TRBD1 (5 bases). CDR3 length: 13 amino acids. Trimming left V 0 bases short and J 6 bases short, with 9 bases between. Germline CDR1 SGHRS, CDR2 YFSETQ. The DNA of the CDR3 is TGCGCCAGCAGCTTGGAGGGACTCCATGGCTACACCTTC. Protein product: CASSLEGLHGYTF.